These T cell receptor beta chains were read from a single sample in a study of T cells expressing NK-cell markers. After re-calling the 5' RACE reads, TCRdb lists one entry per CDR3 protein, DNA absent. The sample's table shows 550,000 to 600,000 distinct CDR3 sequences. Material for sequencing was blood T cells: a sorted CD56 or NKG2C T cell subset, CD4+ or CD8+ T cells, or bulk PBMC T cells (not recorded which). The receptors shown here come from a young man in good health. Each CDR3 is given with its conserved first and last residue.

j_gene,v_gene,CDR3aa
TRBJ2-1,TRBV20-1,CSATSVGVQFF
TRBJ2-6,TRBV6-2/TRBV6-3,CASSYSWVDGANVLTF
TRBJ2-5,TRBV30,CAWSLTTGVFTETQYF
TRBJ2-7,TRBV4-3,CASRDTTSASYEQYF
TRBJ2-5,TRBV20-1,CSASLSDRELETQYF
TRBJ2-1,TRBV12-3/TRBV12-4,CASMRGAGYNEQFF
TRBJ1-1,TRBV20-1,CSATSTANTEAFF
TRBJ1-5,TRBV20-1,CSTRSGVGQPQHF
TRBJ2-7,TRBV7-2,CASSLQGASYEQYF
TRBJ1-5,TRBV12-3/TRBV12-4,CASSLDGRSEQPQHF
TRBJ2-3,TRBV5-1,CASSLAERGLTGTQYF
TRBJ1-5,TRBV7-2,CASREGNQPQHF
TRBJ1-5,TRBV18,CASSAGTSNQPQHF
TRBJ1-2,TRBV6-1,CASSERVGDGYTF
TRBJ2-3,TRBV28,CASSPDWRSTDTQYF
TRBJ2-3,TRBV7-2,CASSLAWRSTDTQYF
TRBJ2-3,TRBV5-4,CASSRGLAGESTDTQYF
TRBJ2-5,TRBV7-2,CASSFADLAQETQYF
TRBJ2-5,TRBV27,CASSFKGGLAGVYQETQYF